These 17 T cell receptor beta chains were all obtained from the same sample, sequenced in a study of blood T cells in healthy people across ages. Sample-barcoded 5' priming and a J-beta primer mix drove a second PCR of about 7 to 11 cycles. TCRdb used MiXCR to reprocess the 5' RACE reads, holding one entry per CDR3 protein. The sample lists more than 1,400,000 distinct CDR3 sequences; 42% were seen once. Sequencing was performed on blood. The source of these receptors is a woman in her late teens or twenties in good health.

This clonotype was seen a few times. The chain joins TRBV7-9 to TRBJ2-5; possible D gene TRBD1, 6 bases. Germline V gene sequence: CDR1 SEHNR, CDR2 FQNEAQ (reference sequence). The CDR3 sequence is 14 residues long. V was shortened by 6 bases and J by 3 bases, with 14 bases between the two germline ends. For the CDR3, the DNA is TGTGCCAGCAGGGACGACAGGATCGAAGAGACCCAGTACTTC. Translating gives CASRDDRIEETQYF.

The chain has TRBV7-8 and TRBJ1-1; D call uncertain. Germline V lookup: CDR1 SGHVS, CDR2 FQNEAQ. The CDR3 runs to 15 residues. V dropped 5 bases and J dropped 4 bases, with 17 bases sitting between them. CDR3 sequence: CASSPFGRRITEAFF. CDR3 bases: TGTGCCAGCAGCCCATTTGGCCGGCGGATCACTGAAGCTTTCTTT.

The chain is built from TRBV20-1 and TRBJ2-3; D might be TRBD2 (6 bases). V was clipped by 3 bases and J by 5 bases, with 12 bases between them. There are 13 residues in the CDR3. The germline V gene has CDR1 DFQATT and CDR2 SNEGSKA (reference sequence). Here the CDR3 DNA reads TGCAGTGCTAGTGAGAGGGAGGTAGATACGCAGTATTTT. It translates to CSASEREVDTQYF.

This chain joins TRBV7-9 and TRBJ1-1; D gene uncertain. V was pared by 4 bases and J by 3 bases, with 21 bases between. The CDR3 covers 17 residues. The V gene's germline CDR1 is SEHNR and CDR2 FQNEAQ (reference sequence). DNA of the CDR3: TGTGCCAGCAGCTGGATTTCGTCCGGTCTCGGGGACACTGAAGCTTTCTTT. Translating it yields CASSWISSGLGDTEAFF.

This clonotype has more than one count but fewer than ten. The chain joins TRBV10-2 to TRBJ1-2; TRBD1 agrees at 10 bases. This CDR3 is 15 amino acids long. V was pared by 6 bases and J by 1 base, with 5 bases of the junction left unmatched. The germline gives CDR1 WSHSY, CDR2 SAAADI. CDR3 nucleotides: TGCGCCAGCAGGGGGACAGGGGAGGATAACTATGGCTACACCTTC. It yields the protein CASRGTGEDNYGYTF.

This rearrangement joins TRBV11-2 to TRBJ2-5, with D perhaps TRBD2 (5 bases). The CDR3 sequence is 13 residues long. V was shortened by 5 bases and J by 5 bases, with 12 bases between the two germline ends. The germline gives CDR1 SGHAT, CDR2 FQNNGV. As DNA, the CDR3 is TGTGCCAGCAGCCAGAACGGGGAGGAGACCCAGTACTTC. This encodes CASSQNGEETQYF.

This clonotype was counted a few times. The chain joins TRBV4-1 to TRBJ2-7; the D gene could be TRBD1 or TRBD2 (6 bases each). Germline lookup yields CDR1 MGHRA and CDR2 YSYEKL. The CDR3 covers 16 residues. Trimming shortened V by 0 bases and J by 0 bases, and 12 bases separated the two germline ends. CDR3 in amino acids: CASSQEGGTPSYEQYF. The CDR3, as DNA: TGCGCCAGCAGCCAAGAGGGCGGGACACCCTCCTACGAGCAGTACTTC.

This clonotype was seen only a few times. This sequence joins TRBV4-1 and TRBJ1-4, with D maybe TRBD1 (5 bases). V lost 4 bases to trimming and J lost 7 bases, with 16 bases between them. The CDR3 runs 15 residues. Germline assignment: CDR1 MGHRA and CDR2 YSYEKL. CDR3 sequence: CASSRHRDGGEKLFF. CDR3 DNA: TGCGCCAGCAGCCGCCACCGGGACGGGGGTGAAAAACTGTTTTTT.

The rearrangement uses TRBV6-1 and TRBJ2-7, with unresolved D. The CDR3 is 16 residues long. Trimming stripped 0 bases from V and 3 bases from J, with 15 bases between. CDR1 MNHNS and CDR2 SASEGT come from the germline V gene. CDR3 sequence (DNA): TGTGCCAGCAGTGAAGCACCCGGGTCCGGTCTCTACGAGCAGTACTTC. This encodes CASSEAPGSGLYEQYF.

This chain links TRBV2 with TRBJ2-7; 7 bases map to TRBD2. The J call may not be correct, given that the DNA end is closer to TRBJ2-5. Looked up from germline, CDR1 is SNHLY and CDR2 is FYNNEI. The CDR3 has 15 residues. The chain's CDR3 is CASSPLAPWTETQYF. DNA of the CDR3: TGTGCCAGCAGTCCACTAGCGCCCTGGACAGAGACCCAGTACTTC.

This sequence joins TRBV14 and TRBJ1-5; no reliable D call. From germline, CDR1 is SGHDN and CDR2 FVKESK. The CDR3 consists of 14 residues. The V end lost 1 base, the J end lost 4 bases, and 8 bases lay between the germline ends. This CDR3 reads CASSQANRNQPQHF. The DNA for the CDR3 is TGTGCCAGCAGCCAAGCAAACCGGAATCAGCCCCAGCATTTT.

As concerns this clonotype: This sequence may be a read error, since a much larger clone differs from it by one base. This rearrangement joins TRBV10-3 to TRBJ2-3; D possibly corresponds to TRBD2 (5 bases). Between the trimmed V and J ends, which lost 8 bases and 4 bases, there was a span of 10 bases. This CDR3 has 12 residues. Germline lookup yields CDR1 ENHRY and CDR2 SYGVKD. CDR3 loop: CAIRVGADTQYF. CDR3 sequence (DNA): TGTGCCATCCGGGTCGGGGCAGATACGCAGTATTTT.

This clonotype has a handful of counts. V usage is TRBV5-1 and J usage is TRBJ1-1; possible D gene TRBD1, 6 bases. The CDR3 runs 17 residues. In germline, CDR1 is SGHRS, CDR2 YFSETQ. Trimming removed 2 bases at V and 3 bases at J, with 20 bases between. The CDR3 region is CASSFGNTGTQDTEAFF. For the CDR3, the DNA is TGCGCCAGCAGCTTTGGGAATACCGGGACACAGGACACTGAAGCTTTCTTT.

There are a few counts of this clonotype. The CDR3 coding sequence is TGTGCCAGCAGGGCCCCACAGGGTAGCTCCTACGAGCAGTACTTC. Translating gives CASRAPQGSSYEQYF. The J gene is TRBJ2-7, the V gene TRBV6-1, with D possibly matching TRBD1 (6 bases). V lost 6 bases and J lost 0, with 15 bases in between. Germline-derived CDR1 and CDR2 are MNHNS and SASEGT. This CDR3 spans 15 amino acids.

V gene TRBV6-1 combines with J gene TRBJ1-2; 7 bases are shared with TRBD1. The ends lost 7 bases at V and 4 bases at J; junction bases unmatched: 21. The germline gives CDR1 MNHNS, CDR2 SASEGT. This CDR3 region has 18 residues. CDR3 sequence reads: CASTFADRASLGAYGYTF. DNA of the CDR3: TGTGCCAGCACCTTTGCCGACAGGGCGAGCCTGGGGGCCTATGGCTACACCTTC.

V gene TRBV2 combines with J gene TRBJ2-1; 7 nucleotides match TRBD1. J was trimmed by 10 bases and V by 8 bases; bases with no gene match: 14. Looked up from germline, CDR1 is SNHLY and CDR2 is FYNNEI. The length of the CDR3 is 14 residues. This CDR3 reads CASLQGLAKEEQFF. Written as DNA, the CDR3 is TGTGCCAGCCTACAGGGGCTAGCAAAAGAGGAGCAGTTCTTC.

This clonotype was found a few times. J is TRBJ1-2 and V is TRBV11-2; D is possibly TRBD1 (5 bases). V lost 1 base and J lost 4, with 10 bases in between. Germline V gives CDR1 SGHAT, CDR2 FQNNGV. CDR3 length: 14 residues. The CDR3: CASSLGDGSYGYTF. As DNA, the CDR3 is TGTGCCAGCAGCTTAGGGGACGGATCCTATGGCTACACCTTC. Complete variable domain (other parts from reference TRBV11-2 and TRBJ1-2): EAGVAQSPRYKIIEKRQSVAFWCNPISGHATLYWYQQILGQGPKLLIQFQNNGVVDDSQLPKDRFSAERLKGVDSTLKIQPAKLEDSAVYLCASSLGDGSYGYTFGSGTRLTVV.